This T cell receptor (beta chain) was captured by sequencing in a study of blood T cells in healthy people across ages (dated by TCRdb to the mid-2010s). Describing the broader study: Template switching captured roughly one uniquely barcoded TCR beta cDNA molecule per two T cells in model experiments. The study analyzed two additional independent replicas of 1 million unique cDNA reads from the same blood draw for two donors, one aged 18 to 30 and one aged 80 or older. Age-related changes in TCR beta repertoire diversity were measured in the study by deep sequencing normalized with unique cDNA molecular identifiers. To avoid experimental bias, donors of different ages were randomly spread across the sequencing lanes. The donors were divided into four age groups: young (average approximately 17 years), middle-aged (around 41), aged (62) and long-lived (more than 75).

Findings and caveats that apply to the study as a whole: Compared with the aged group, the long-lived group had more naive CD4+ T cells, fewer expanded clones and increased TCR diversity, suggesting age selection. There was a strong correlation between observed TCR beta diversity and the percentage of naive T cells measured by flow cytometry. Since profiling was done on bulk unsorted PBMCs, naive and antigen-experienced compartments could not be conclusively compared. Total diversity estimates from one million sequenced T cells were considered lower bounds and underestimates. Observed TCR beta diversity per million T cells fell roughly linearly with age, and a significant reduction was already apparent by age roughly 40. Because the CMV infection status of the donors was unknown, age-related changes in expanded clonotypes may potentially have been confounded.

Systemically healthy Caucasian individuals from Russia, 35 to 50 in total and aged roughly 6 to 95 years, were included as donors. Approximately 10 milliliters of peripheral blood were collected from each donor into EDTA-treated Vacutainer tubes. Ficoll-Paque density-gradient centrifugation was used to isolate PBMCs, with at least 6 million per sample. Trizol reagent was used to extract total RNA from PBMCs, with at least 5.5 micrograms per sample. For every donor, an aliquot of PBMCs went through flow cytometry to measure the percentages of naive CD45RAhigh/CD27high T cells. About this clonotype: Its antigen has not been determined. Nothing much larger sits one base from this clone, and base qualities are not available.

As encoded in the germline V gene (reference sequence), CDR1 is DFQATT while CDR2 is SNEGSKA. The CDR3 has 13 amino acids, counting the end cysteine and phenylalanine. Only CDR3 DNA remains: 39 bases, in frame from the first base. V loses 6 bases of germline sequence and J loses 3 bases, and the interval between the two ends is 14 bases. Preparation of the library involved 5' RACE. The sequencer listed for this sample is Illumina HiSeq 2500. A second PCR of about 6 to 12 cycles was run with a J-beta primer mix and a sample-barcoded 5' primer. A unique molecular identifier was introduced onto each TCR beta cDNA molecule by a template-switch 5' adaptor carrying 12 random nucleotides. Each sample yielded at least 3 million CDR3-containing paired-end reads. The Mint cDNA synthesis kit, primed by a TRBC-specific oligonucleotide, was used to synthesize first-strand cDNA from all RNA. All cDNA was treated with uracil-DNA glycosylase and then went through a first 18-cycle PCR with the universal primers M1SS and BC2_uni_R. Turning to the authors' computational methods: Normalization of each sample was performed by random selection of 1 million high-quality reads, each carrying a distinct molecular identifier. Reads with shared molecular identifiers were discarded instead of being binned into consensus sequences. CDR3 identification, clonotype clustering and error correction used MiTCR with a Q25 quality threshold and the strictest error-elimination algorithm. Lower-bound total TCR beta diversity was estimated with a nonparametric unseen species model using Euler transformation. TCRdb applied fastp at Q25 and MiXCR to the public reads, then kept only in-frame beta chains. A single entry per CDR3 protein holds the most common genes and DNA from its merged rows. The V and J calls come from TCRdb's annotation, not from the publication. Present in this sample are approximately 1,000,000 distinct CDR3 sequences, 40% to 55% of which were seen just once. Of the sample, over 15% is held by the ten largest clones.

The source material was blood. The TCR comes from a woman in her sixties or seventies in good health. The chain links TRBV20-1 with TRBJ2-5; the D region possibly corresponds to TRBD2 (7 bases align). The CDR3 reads CSARGGFEETQYF. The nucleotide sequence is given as TGCAGTGCAAGGGGGGGGTTCGAAGAGACCCAGTACTTC.